The rows below give T cell receptor beta chains drawn from one sample of a study of T-cell reconstitution after alpha-beta-depleted transplantation in children. One entry per CDR3 protein, called by TCRdb with MiXCR from the PCR reads. The sample yields 500,000 to 600,000 distinct CDR3 sequences, approximately 32% seen once. The source material was PBMCs from the stem cell graft donor, sampled from the stem cell graft. These receptors all come from a human donor who donated a stem cell graft to a child with aplastic anemia. Both conserved end residues are part of each CDR3. D genes are given only for firm matches. Clone size, where shown, is once, few, many, or a class for clones that have expanded.

D,size,V,J,DNA,CDR3
NA,NA,TRBV15,TRBJ2-2,TGTGCCACCCGTGCCCTAAGACTAAACACCGGGGAGCTGTTTTTT,CATRALRLNTGELFF
NA,NA,TRBV20-1,TRBJ2-5,TGCAGTGCTAGGGGGAAAGAGACCCAGTACTTC,CSARGKETQYF
NA,NA,TRBV3-1,TRBJ2-7,TGTGCCAGCAGCCAACTAGAGTCCTACGAGCAGTACTTC,CASSQLESYEQYF
NA,NA,TRBV20-1,TRBJ2-5,TGCAGTGCTAGCGGACAAGAGACCCAGTACTTC,CSASGQETQYF
NA,NA,TRBV19,TRBJ2-1,TGTGCCAGTACCAGCGGCGGGGCTGCGGGGAACAATGAGCAGTTCTTC,CASTSGGAAGNNEQFF
NA,few,TRBV12-3/TRBV12-4,TRBJ2-1,TGTGCCAGCAGTTTTACGTATACCCGGATCAATGAGCAGTTCTTC,CASSFTYTRINEQFF
NA,NA,TRBV19,TRBJ1-1,TGTGCCAGTAGTATGAGTCATATTGGGGTCACTGAAGCTTTCTTT,CASSMSHIGVTEAFF
NA,few,TRBV29-1,TRBJ1-2,TGCAGCGGTATAAATGGCTATGGCTACACCTTC,CSGINGYGYTF
NA,NA,TRBV4-2,TRBJ2-2,TGTGCCAGCAGCCACGCAGGGGACCCCAACACCGGGGAGCTGTTTTTT,CASSHAGDPNTGELFF
NA,NA,TRBV4-1,TRBJ2-5,TGCGCCAGCAGCCAAGAGTTGCGGCGGGGAGGAGAGACCCAGTACTTC,CASSQELRRGGETQYF
NA,NA,TRBV7-9,TRBJ2-1,TGTGCCAGCAGCCTGGCTCGGGGTGTTGAGCAGTTCTTC,CASSLARGVEQFF
NA,NA,TRBV11-2,TRBJ2-1,TGTGCCAGCAGCTTAGATCGCAGCAGGGTATCACGAAATGAGCAGTTCTTC,CASSLDRSRVSRNEQFF
TRBD2,many,TRBV15,TRBJ2-3,TGTGCCACCAGCAGAGATGCGGGAGGGCCAGATACGCAGTATTTT,CATSRDAGGPDTQYF
TRBD2,many,TRBV20-1,TRBJ2-7,TGCAGTGCTCCTGGACTAGCGGGGCCCTACGAGCAGTACTTC,CSAPGLAGPYEQYF